This is a list of T cell receptor beta chains from one sample in a study of blood T cell repertoires in COVID-19. Here immunoSEQ multiplex PCR was the method, and the copy in TCRdb shows in-frame clones only, minus some. The table records roughly 290,000 clones, roughly 89% of them present only once. Sequenced sample: PBMCs or T cells enriched from blood (not recorded which). The receptors derive from a woman aged 40 to 49 who had recovered from COVID-19. Both conserved end residues are part of each CDR3. A D gene is named only where the DNA matches it firmly. Clone size is stated in some rows and not others, as once, few, many or a class when expanded.

v_call,clone_size,j_call,d_call,cdr3_aa,cdr3_nt
TRBV29-1,-,TRBJ2-2,-,CSVRGGPGTGELFF,TGCAGCGTCCGAGGAGGGCCGGGCACCGGGGAGCTGTTTTTT
TRBV4-3,-,TRBJ2-7,TRBD2,CASSQGSSGRFGRPDEQYF,TGCGCCAGCAGCCAAGGGTCCAGCGGGAGGTTTGGCCGGCCAGACGAGCAGTACTTC
TRBV25-1,-,TRBJ1-1,TRBD1,CASSTGGEAFF,TGTGCCAGCAGTACAGGGGGTGAAGCTTTCTTT
TRBV25-1,once,TRBJ2-3,-,CASRPGSLTQYF,TGTGCCAGCAGGCCCGGGTCTCTTACGCAGTATTTT
TRBV19,-,TRBJ2-3,TRBD2,CATSGLAGVGDTQYF,TGTGCCACCTCGGGACTAGCGGGAGTTGGAGATACGCAGTATTTT
TRBV10-3,once,TRBJ1-3,-,CAISDIPAYGNTIYF,TGTGCCATCTCGGACATTCCAGCGTATGGAAACACCATATATTTT
TRBV30,-,TRBJ1-4,-,CAWSSVGATNEKLFF,TGTGCCTGGAGCAGTGTGGGCGCAACTAATGAAAAACTGTTTTTT
TRBV24-1,-,TRBJ2-2,TRBD1,CATSETGVTGELFF,TGTGCCACCAGCGAGACAGGGGTCACCGGGGAGCTGTTTTTT
TRBV11-2,-,TRBJ2-1,TRBD2,CASSGPSGRDNEQFF,TGTGCCAGCAGCGGTCCTAGCGGGAGGGACAATGAGCAGTTCTTC
TRBV4-3,-,TRBJ2-1,-,CASSQHSLPPTKLRDNEQFF,TGCGCCAGCAGCCAACATTCTCTCCCACCTACCAAGCTTCGGGACAATGAGCAGTTCTTC
TRBV4-2,-,TRBJ2-1,-,CASSQGKGPYNEQFF,TGTGCCAGCAGCCAGGGAAAGGGGCCCTACAATGAGCAGTTCTTC
TRBV7-2,once,TRBJ2-7,-,CASSLQSGYEQYF,TGTGCCAGCAGCTTGCAAAGCGGATACGAGCAGTACTTC
TRBV27,-,TRBJ1-3,-,CASSPNTGNTIYF,TGTGCCAGCAGTCCAAACACTGGAAACACCATATATTTT
TRBV20-1,-,TRBJ2-7,TRBD2,CSASTREGWAQRTHEQYF,TGCAGTGCTAGTACTCGGGAGGGATGGGCCCAACGGACCCACGAGCAGTACTTC
TRBV11-2,-,TRBJ2-1,TRBD2,CASSSLAGGYNEQFF,TGTGCCAGCAGCTCCCTAGCGGGAGGGTACAATGAGCAGTTCTTC
TRBV20-1,few,TRBJ2-2,TRBD1,CSASRDRATGELFF,TGCAGTGCTAGTAGGGACAGGGCCACCGGGGAGCTGTTTTTT
TRBV5-1,-,TRBJ1-5,TRBD1,CASSLGDRNQPQHF,TGCGCCAGCAGCTTGGGGGACAGAAATCAGCCCCAGCATTTT
TRBV5-1,few,TRBJ1-4,-,CASSIGQPATNEKLFF,TGCGCCAGCAGCATCGGACAGCCTGCAACTAATGAAAAACTGTTTTTT
TRBV7-2,-,TRBJ2-3,TRBD2,CASSLGGGRTTDTQYF,TGTGCCAGCAGCTTAGGAGGCGGGAGGACCACAGATACGCAGTATTTT
TRBV6-6,few,TRBJ2-7,TRBD1,CASSPLPGGLSEQYF,TGTGCCAGCAGCCCCCTTCCAGGGGGCCTCTCCGAGCAGTACTTC
TRBV3-1/TRBV3-2,-,TRBJ2-2,TRBD2,CASSTSGGELFF,TGTGCCAGCAGCACTAGCGGCGGGGAGCTGTTTTTT
TRBV5-1,-,TRBJ2-3,-,CASSPSGSTADTQYF,TGCGCCAGCAGCCCAAGCGGAAGCACCGCAGATACGCAGTATTTT
TRBV29-1,-,TRBJ1-2,TRBD1,CSVDLGTGVGYGYTF,TGCAGCGTTGATTTAGGGACAGGGGTTGGTTATGGCTACACCTTC
TRBV28,few,TRBJ1-3,-,CASRRSPLSSGNTIYF,TGTGCCAGCAGACGTAGCCCCCTTAGCTCTGGAAACACCATATATTTT
TRBV19,once,TRBJ1-2,-,CASRDRANYGYTF,TGTGCCAGTAGAGACAGAGCTAACTATGGCTACACCTTC
TRBV5-4,-,TRBJ2-1,TRBD2,CASSRGLAGGYNEQFF,TGTGCCAGCAGCCGTGGACTAGCGGGAGGGTACAATGAGCAGTTCTTC
TRBV27,-,TRBJ2-7,-,CASSLKGTPYEQYF,TGTGCCAGCAGTTTAAAGGGGACTCCCTACGAGCAGTACTTC